Below are 3 T cell receptor beta chains sequenced from a single sample in a study of hypomethylating agent response in myelodysplastic syndrome (TCRdb year 2021). The receptor library was made with the immunoSEQ multiplex PCR assay. TCRdb took over this immuneACCESS table, retaining in-frame rearrangements with V and J assigned. Such tables are incomplete; in checked studies, under half of the missing clones stem from an unresolved V gene, and the remainder is unexplained. The sample includes approximately 7,000 clones, with around 87% observed a single time. 16% of the sample goes to the ten largest clones. The sequencing here drew on bone marrow, taken before or after starting hypomethylating agent treatment for myelodysplastic syndrome (not recorded which). Source of these receptors: a human donor with myelodysplastic syndrome.

The rearrangement links TRBV4-2 to TRBJ2-2, with D perhaps matching TRBD2 (5 bases). The CDR3 runs to 14 residues. Between the trimmed V and J ends, which lost 0 bases and 4 bases, there was a span of 6 bases. Germline V gene sequence: CDR1 LGHNA, CDR2 YNFKEQ. CDR3 sequence (DNA): TGTGCCAGCAGCCAAGACGAGGGCACCGGGGAGCTGTTTTTT. Residues: CASSQDEGTGELFF.

The chain uses TRBV7-6 and TRBJ2-7, with D perhaps matching TRBD2 (6 bases). In germline, CDR1 is SGHVS, CDR2 FNYEAQ. The CDR3 runs to 16 residues. The germline V and J ends were trimmed by 1 base and 3 bases, with 16 bases remaining between them. The CDR3 DNA is TGTGCCAGCAGCTTAGGGGCGGCAGGGAGGAACTACGAGCAGTACTTC. It encodes CASSLGAAGRNYEQYF. Filled out from reference TRBV7-6 and TRBJ2-7, the complete variable domain reads GAGVSQSPRYKVTKRGQDVALRCDPISGHVSLYWYRQALGQGPEFLTYFNYEAQQDKSGLPNDRFSAERPEGSISTLTIQRTEQRDSAMYRCASSLGAAGRNYEQYFGPGTRLTVT.

This chain uses TRBV6-6 with TRBJ1-4; no reliable D call. The CDR3 is made up of 15 amino acids. Germline V lookup: CDR1 MNHNY, CDR2 SVGAGI (reference sequence). Trimming cost V 0 bases and J 8 bases, with 13 bases left between them. For the CDR3, the DNA is TGTGCCAGCAGTTACTCAGGGAGTTCAAACGAAAAACTGTTTTTT. Encoded protein: CASSYSGSSNEKLFF.